These 30 T cell receptor beta chains originate from one sample sequenced in a study of blood T cell repertoires in COVID-19. The method was immunoSEQ multiplex PCR; TCRdb's version includes in-frame clones alone and lacks a portion of them. The sample lists some 220,000 clones, 80% to 85% occurring once. Sequencing was performed on peripheral blood. The receptors were sampled from a woman aged 30 to 39 who had recovered from COVID-19.

This sequence joins TRBV9 and TRBJ2-3, with 13 bases matching TRBD2. The V and J ends lost 1 base and 2 bases, in that order; junction bases with no gene match: 4. Germline V gene sequence: CDR1 SGDLS, CDR2 YYNGEE. The CDR3 covers 17 residues. The CDR3 DNA reads as TGTGCCAGCAGCGTAACTAGCGGGAGGGCCTTCACAGATACGCAGTATTTT. Its translation: CASSVTSGRAFTDTQYF.

The chain links TRBV30 to TRBJ1-2, with 7 bases that match TRBD1. The CDR3 has 14 residues. CDR1 and CDR2 (germline): GTSNPN, SVGIG (reference sequence). The V gene end was trimmed by 3 bases and the J gene end by 6 bases; junction bases not matched to a gene: 10. The CDR3 coding sequence is TGTGCCTGGAGCCGGGACAGAGGGGAGCATGGCTACACCTTC. Translating gives CAWSRDRGEHGYTF.

This clone was observed a few times. This chain links TRBV28 with TRBJ2-7; TRBD1 agrees at 7 bases. This CDR3 comprises 14 residues. V shed 7 bases, J shed 5 bases, and the junction held 11 bases outside the gene matches. CDR1 MDHEN and CDR2 SYDVKM come from the germline V gene. This CDR3 reads CASTPGTVGNEQYF. CDR3 DNA: TGTGCCAGCACCCCGGGGACAGTGGGTAACGAGCAGTACTTC.

V and J are TRBV7-9 and TRBJ1-1; 8 positions agree with TRBD1. This CDR3 spans 14 amino acids. Unmatched junction bases numbered 6, after V lost 5 bases and J lost 4 bases. The germline CDR1 and CDR2 sequences are SEHNR and FQNEAQ (reference sequence). The CDR3 here is CASSLSGGGTEAFF. CDR3 sequence (DNA): TGTGCCAGCAGCCTGTCAGGGGGCGGCACTGAAGCTTTCTTT.

The V gene is TRBV5-1, the J gene TRBJ1-2; D gene unclear. Looked up from germline, CDR1 is SGHRS and CDR2 is YFSETQ. The V end lost 3 bases, the J end lost 4 bases, and 7 bases lay between the germline ends. The CDR3 loop spans 12 amino acids. For the CDR3, the DNA is TGCGCCAGCAGCTCTAACAGCTATGGCTACACCTTC. Protein product: CASSSNSYGYTF.

The rearrangement links TRBV25-1 to TRBJ2-7; D is perhaps TRBD1 (6 bases). Germline values: CDR1 MGHDK, CDR2 SYGVNS. The CDR3 has 17 amino acids. V gave up 4 bases and J gave up 4 bases, with 23 bases separating them. CDR3 sequence reads: CASSGPDRNAVIYEQYF. The CDR3 region has the DNA TGTGCCAGCAGTGGTCCGGACAGAAATGCGGTGATTTACGAGCAGTACTTC.

The rearrangement links TRBV28 to TRBJ1-2; 10 nucleotides match TRBD1. CDR1 MDHEN and CDR2 SYDVKM come from the germline V gene. The CDR3 runs 15 residues. Trimming cost V 3 bases and J 2 bases; bases outside gene matches: 3. The CDR3 DNA reads as TGTGCCAGCAGTTTCCGGGACAGGGGAAACTATGGCTACACCTTC. Translation gives CASSFRDRGNYGYTF.

This clone showed up just once. The rearrangement links TRBV4-1 to TRBJ2-1, with 7 nucleotides matching TRBD2. Germline V gene lookup returns CDR1 MGHRA and CDR2 YSYEKL. The trim removed 2 bases at V and 4 bases at J, leaving 8 bases unmatched. This CDR3 comprises 16 residues. The CDR3 nucleotides are TGCGCCAGCAGCCAAACCCTACGGGAGGTATACAATGAGCAGTTCTTC. This gives the protein CASSQTLREVYNEQFF.

The V call is TRBV7-3, the J call TRBJ2-4; 7 bases fit TRBD2. The germline CDR1 and CDR2 sequences are SGHTA and FQGTGA. Losses at the gene ends were 5 bases for V and 7 bases for J; bases not matched to a gene: 14. This CDR3 has 16 residues. The CDR3 is CASSTGFAGEGNIQYF. CDR3 DNA sequence: TGTGCCAGCAGCACGGGTTTTGCGGGAGAGGGGAACATTCAGTACTTC.

This rearrangement joins TRBV6-5 to TRBJ2-5, with no clear D. V lost 6 bases to trimming and J lost 5 bases, with 16 bases between them. Germline assignment: CDR1 MNHEY and CDR2 SVGAGI. CDR3 size: 14 residues. Here the CDR3 reads CASRPPRSQETQYF. The CDR3, as DNA: TGTGCCAGCAGGCCACCCAGGTCGCAGGAGACCCAGTACTTC.

This rearrangement joins TRBV7-8 to TRBJ2-1; weak D call: TRBD2 (5 bases). V gave up 5 bases and J gave up 6 bases, with 11 bases separating them. Germline CDR1 is SGHVS and CDR2 is FQNEAQ. CDR3 length: 13 amino acids. The CDR3 is CASSKLGSNEQFF. CDR3 nucleotides: TGTGCCAGCAGCAAACTAGGCTCCAATGAGCAGTTCTTC.

This sequence joins TRBV3-1 (or the pseudogene TRBV3-2) and TRBJ2-5; TRBD1 might be the D (6 bases). From germline, CDR1 is LGHDT and CDR2 YNNKEL (reference sequence). This CDR3 spans 20 amino acids. V shed 4 bases and J shed 4 bases, with 31 bases lying between them. In DNA form, the CDR3 reads TGTGCCAGCAGCCTCGTCATGCCGTTTTCAGGGCAGATCAGGGGAGAGACCCAGTACTTC. Translating gives CASSLVMPFSGQIRGETQYF.

As for this clone: Being one base from a much bigger clone, this may be a read error. The sample holds other DNA sequences that translate to the same CDR3. The rearrangement joins TRBV28 to TRBJ1-1; D is unclear. The CDR3 spans 12 residues. The germline gives CDR1 MDHEN, CDR2 SYDVKM. Trimming cost V 2 bases and J 1 base, with 2 bases left between them. The DNA for the CDR3 is TGTGCCAGCAGTTTACGGAACACTGAAGCTTTCTTT. Translation gives CASSLRNTEAFF.

V is TRBV4-1 and J is TRBJ1-5, with 9 bases that match TRBD1. This CDR3 contains 17 residues. Germline V CDR1 and CDR2: MGHRA, YSYEKL. V gave up 1 base and J gave up 0 bases; unmatched junction bases: 4. CDR3 nucleotides: TGCGCCAGCAGCCAAGCCTACAGGGGGCATAGCAATCAGCCCCAGCATTTT. Its protein product is CASSQAYRGHSNQPQHF.

The rearrangement links TRBV10-3 to TRBJ2-7; the D gene is possibly TRBD1 (6 bases). The germline CDR1 and CDR2 sequences are ENHRY and SYGVKD. Trimming shortened V by 4 bases and J by 2 bases, and 9 bases separated the two germline ends. The CDR3 consists of 13 residues. The CDR3 protein is CAISGDTTYEQYF. CDR3 DNA sequence: TGTGCCATCAGTGGGGACACCACCTACGAGCAGTACTTC.

The rearrangement uses TRBV14 and TRBJ1-2; D is uncertain. In germline, CDR1 is SGHDN, CDR2 FVKESK. This CDR3 comprises 14 residues. The ends were cut back, 3 bases at V and 5 bases at J, with 13 bases in the middle. Here the CDR3 DNA reads TGTGCCAGCAGCCATACTCAGGTTCTTTATGGCTACACCTTC. Translating gives CASSHTQVLYGYTF.

This clone was counted between two and nine times. The rearrangement uses TRBV28 and TRBJ1-4; maybe TRBD1 (5 bases). CDR3 length: 15 residues. The V gene's germline CDR1 is MDHEN and CDR2 SYDVKM. V lost 5 bases to trimming and J lost 7 bases, with 17 bases between them. The CDR3 loop is CASSPLGGFREKLFF. Here the CDR3 DNA reads TGTGCCAGCAGTCCATTGGGGGGGTTTCGTGAAAAACTGTTTTTT.

In this sample, this clone turned up once. The chain couples TRBV30 to TRBJ2-7, with D unresolved. The CDR3 covers 11 residues. Per the germline V gene, CDR1 is GTSNPN and CDR2 is SVGIG (reference sequence). Trimming took 4 bases from V and 7 from J, leaving 11 bases between them. CDR3 sequence reads: CAWTKAREQYF. CDR3 nucleotides: TGTGCCTGGACCAAAGCACGAGAGCAGTACTTC.

The rearrangement joins TRBV29-1 to TRBJ1-3; D is undetermined. The CDR3 contains 13 residues. CDR1 and CDR2 (germline): SQVTM, ANQGSEA. Trimming took 6 bases from V and 9 from J, leaving 18 bases between them. CDR3 in DNA: TGCAGCGTCACTATCCTTTCGGCTGGCACCATATATTTT. Its translation: CSVTILSAGTIYF.

This clone is a singleton in its sample. The rearrangement joins TRBV7-3 to TRBJ2-7; TRBD1 is a possible D gene (6 bases). CDR1 is SGHTA and CDR2 is FQGTGA in the germline V gene. The CDR3 loop spans 14 amino acids. V was shortened by 0 bases and J by 6 bases, with 12 bases between the two germline ends. The CDR3 loop is CASSLTRTAPEQYF. CDR3 bases: TGTGCCAGCAGCTTAACAAGGACAGCCCCCGAGCAGTACTTC.

The chain combines TRBV3-1 (or the pseudogene TRBV3-2) with TRBJ1-2; D is ambiguous. The CDR3 runs 14 residues. Trimming removed 7 bases at V and 0 bases at J, with 12 bases between. From germline, CDR1 is LGHDT and CDR2 YNNKEL (reference sequence). CDR3: CASTRSGTNYGYTF. The CDR3 nucleotides are TGTGCCAGCACTCGATCCGGGACTAACTATGGCTACACCTTC.

This clone has only a few counts. The chain has TRBV7-9 and TRBJ1-3; 11 bases agree with TRBD1. Trimming took 8 bases from V and 3 from J; bases not matched to a gene: 6. Germline V gene sequence: CDR1 SEHNR, CDR2 FQNEAQ (reference sequence). This CDR3 comprises 15 residues. The CDR3 DNA reads TGTGCCAGCGGAGGGACAGGGGGTATTGGAAACACCATATATTTT. As protein: CASGGTGGIGNTIYF.

This chain connects TRBV7-9 to TRBJ1-5; no clear D gene. V shed 5 bases and J shed 0 bases, with 11 bases lying between them. Germline lookup yields CDR1 SEHNR and CDR2 FQNEAQ (reference sequence). CDR3 length: 15 amino acids. CDR3 sequence reads: CASSTGLSSNQPQHF. The CDR3 DNA reads TGTGCCAGCAGCACCGGACTGAGTAGCAATCAGCCCCAGCATTTT.

This chain joins TRBV18 and TRBJ1-1; 11 bases line up with TRBD1. V shed 5 bases and J 1 base; nucleotides not matched to a gene: 0. CDR3 size: 14 residues. The V gene's germline CDR1 is KGHSH and CDR2 LQKENI. CDR3 sequence (DNA): TGTGCCAGCTCAGGACAGGGGGCGAACACTGAAGCTTTCTTT. It yields the protein CASSGQGANTEAFF.

The chain carries TRBV7-2 and TRBJ2-4; D is possibly TRBD1 (5 bases). From germline, CDR1 is SGHTA and CDR2 FQGNSA. This CDR3 has 15 residues. V dropped 6 bases and J dropped 3 bases, with 15 bases sitting between them. DNA for the CDR3: TGTGCCAGCAGTCCCTCATGGGGCTACAAAAACATTCAGTACTTC. This gives the protein CASSPSWGYKNIQYF.

About this clone: This sample also contains other DNA sequences that code for the same CDR3. The CDR3: CASSRGVQETQYF. The CDR3 nucleotides are TGCGCCAGCAGCCGGGGAGTGCAAGAGACCCAGTACTTC. The chain couples TRBV5-1 to TRBJ2-5; a weak D match, TRBD2 (5 bases). This CDR3 contains 13 residues. Germline CDR1 reads SGHRS; CDR2 reads YFSETQ. V lost 4 bases and J lost 2, with 9 bases in between.

The V call is TRBV18, the J call TRBJ1-5, with TRBD1 matching over 10 bases. Trimming at V came to 3 bases and at J to 4 bases, leaving 6 bases not matched to a gene. Germline CDR1 reads KGHSH; CDR2 reads LQKENI. The CDR3 has 16 amino acids. The CDR3 nucleotides are TGTGCCAGCTCACCCGGGACAGGGGCGGGGAATCAGCCCCAGCATTTT. Translating it yields CASSPGTGAGNQPQHF.

The chain recombines TRBV30 with TRBJ2-5, with 7 nucleotides matching TRBD1. In germline, CDR1 is GTSNPN, CDR2 SVGIG (reference sequence). The CDR3 extends over 12 amino acids. Trimming took 4 bases from V and 4 from J; bases not matched to a gene: 3. The CDR3 DNA reads as TGTGCCTGGAACGCAGGGGGAGAGACCCAGTACTTC. Residues: CAWNAGGETQYF.

The V and J genes are TRBV4-1 and TRBJ1-2, with 9 bases that match TRBD1. Germline trimming cut 5 bases from V and 7 bases from J; bases unmatched to any gene: 5. The CDR3 spans 13 residues. Germline assignment: CDR1 MGHRA and CDR2 YSYEKL. The CDR3 is CASSYGTGIGYTF. The CDR3 bases are TGCGCCAGCAGCTACGGGACAGGGATTGGCTACACCTTC.

This clone appeared once. This chain connects TRBV9 to TRBJ2-2; 10 positions match TRBD2. V was pared by 0 bases and J by 3 bases, with 2 bases of the junction left unmatched. CDR1 and CDR2 (germline): SGDLS, YYNGEE. The CDR3 has 16 amino acids. CDR3 residues: CASSVVLAGDTGELFF. CDR3 in DNA: TGTGCCAGCAGCGTAGTCCTAGCGGGAGACACCGGGGAGCTGTTTTTT.